A selection of T cell receptor beta chains follows, all from one sample in a study of cytomegalovirus exposure and HLA in healthy donors. Profiling relied on immunoSEQ multiplex PCR, and the TCRdb table lists in-frame clones only, not all of them. The sample consists of 80,000 to 100,000 clones, roughly 76% of them appearing once. Specimen: PBMCs. These TCRs come from a man over 45 in good health and CMV-seronegative. Both conserved end residues are part of each CDR3. The D gene is left open where the match is weak. Clone size appears in some rows only: once, few, many, or a class for an expanded clone.

v_call	clone_size	j_call	d_call	cdr3_aa	cdr3_nt
TRBV19	-	TRBJ2-1	TRBD2	CASSTGTSGSNEQFF	TGTGCCAGTAGTACCGGGACTAGCGGGAGCAATGAGCAGTTCTTC
TRBV4-2	-	TRBJ2-1	TRBD2	CASSRGTSSYNEQFF	TGTGCCAGCAGCCGAGGGACTAGCTCCTACAATGAGCAGTTCTTC
TRBV7-9	-	TRBJ2-1	TRBD2	CASSLGTSGNEQFF	TGTGCCAGCAGCCTAGGGACTAGCGGAAATGAGCAGTTCTTC
TRBV27	-	TRBJ2-2	TRBD2	CASSLLGGARLLYTGELFF	TGTGCCAGCAGTTTGTTGGGAGGGGCCCGACTCTTATACACCGGGGAGCTGTTTTTT
TRBV15	-	TRBJ2-1	-	CATSKSRGLDEQFF	TGTGCCACCAGCAAGAGTAGGGGTTTGGATGAGCAGTTCTTC
TRBV6-6	-	TRBJ1-2	-	CASSSYGNPGYTF	TGTGCCAGCAGTTCCTATGGTAATCCTGGCTACACCTTC
TRBV18	-	TRBJ2-7	-	CASSPSSYEQYF	TGTGCCAGCTCACCGAGCTCCTACGAGCAGTACTTC
TRBV4-2	-	TRBJ1-2	TRBD1	CASSQGGPGGAYGYTF	TGTGCCAGCAGCCAAGGGGGACCAGGGGGCGCTTATGGCTACACCTTC
TRBV5-1	few	TRBJ1-5	TRBD1	CASSEQGGNQPQHF	TGCGCCAGCAGTGAACAGGGGGGAAATCAGCCCCAGCATTTT
TRBV5-1	few	TRBJ1-1	-	CASSLAAGNTEAFF	TGCGCCAGCAGCTTGGCTGCAGGGAACACTGAAGCTTTCTTT
TRBV27	-	TRBJ2-5	TRBD2	CASSLSKTSLQETQYF	TGTGCCAGCAGTTTATCGAAGACTAGCCTGCAAGAGACCCAGTACTTC
TRBV7-2	-	TRBJ2-3	-	CASSLVSPTDTQYF	TGTGCCAGCAGCTTAGTAAGCCCCACAGATACGCAGTATTTT
TRBV11-2	few	TRBJ2-3	TRBD2	CASSWSLAGGRGDTQYF	TGTGCCAGCAGCTGGTCACTAGCGGGGGGGCGGGGAGATACGCAGTATTTT
TRBV4-1	-	TRBJ2-7	TRBD1	CASSRPGTGSEEQYF	TGCGCCAGCAGCCGACCCGGGACAGGGAGTGAGGAGCAGTACTTC
TRBV27	-	TRBJ1-4	-	CASRDILKSTNEKLFF	TGTGCCAGCAGGGACATTCTTAAATCAACTAATGAAAAACTGTTTTTT
TRBV27	-	TRBJ2-7	-	CASSSGQGKDEQYF	TGTGCCAGCAGTTCCGGGCAGGGTAAGGACGAGCAGTACTTC
TRBV9	-	TRBJ2-3	-	CASSRQVADTQYF	TGTGCCAGCAGCCGCCAGGTCGCAGATACGCAGTATTTT
TRBV28	few	TRBJ1-4	TRBD1	CASSTGQGRATNEKLFF	TGTGCCAGCAGTACGGGACAGGGGCGAGCAACTAATGAAAAACTGTTTTTT
TRBV4-2	-	TRBJ2-5	TRBD1	CASSQGDRGNQETQYF	TGTGCCAGCAGCCAGGGGGACAGGGGAAACCAAGAGACCCAGTACTTC
TRBV5-1	-	TRBJ1-5	-	CASSLGQVNQPQHF	TGCGCCAGCAGCTTGGGACAAGTCAATCAGCCCCAGCATTTT
TRBV28	-	TRBJ1-2	TRBD1	CASSSRRGRWYYTF	TGTGCCAGCAGCAGCCGCAGGGGGCGGTGGTACTACACCTTC
TRBV7-9	-	TRBJ2-7	-	CSSSTASGGIVEQYF	TGTTCCAGCAGCACTGCTTCGGGCGGGATTGTGGAGCAGTACTTC
TRBV19	once	TRBJ2-3	-	CASSIDRPGDTQYF	TGTGCCAGTAGTATTGACCGTCCCGGGGATACGCAGTATTTT
TRBV5-1	-	TRBJ1-4	-	CASSLEVGEKLFF	TGCGCCAGCAGCTTGGAGGTCGGGGAAAAACTGTTTTTT
TRBV7-2	few	TRBJ2-5	TRBD1	CASSSQGSVETQYF	TGTGCCAGCAGCTCACAGGGGAGTGTAGAGACCCAGTACTTC
TRBV5-6	-	TRBJ2-7	TRBD2	CASSGTSGGFYEQYF	TGTGCCAGCAGCGGCACTAGCGGGGGGTTTTACGAGCAGTACTTC
TRBV5-5	-	TRBJ2-7	-	CASSLTGSPYEQYF	TGTGCCAGCAGCTTGACAGGGTCCCCCTACGAGCAGTACTTC
TRBV7-9	-	TRBJ2-7	TRBD1	CSSSPDRGEQYF	TGTTCCAGCAGCCCGGACAGGGGCGAGCAGTACTTC
TRBV5-1	few	TRBJ2-5	-	CASSLGTHQETQYF	TGCGCCAGCAGCCTCGGGACACACCAAGAGACCCAGTACTTC
TRBV5-5	-	TRBJ1-1	-	CASSQDMNTEAFF	TGTGCCAGCAGCCAGGATATGAACACTGAAGCTTTCTTT
TRBV28	-	TRBJ1-2	-	CASSLFDYGYTF	TGTGCCAGCAGTTTATTCGACTATGGCTACACCTTC
TRBV19	-	TRBJ2-5	-	CASRNGTGAETQYF	TGTGCCAGTAGAAATGGGACTGGCGCAGAGACCCAGTACTTC
TRBV7-9	-	TRBJ1-1	-	CASSLIFRGRNTEAFF	TGTGCCAGCAGCTTAATTTTCCGAGGGCGGAACACTGAAGCTTTCTTT
TRBV27	once	TRBJ2-3	TRBD2	CASSLYFPSGRVTDTQYF	TGTGCCAGCAGTTTATATTTCCCTAGCGGGAGAGTCACAGATACGCAGTATTTT
TRBV6-6	once	TRBJ1-2	TRBD1	CASSPPGGGDGYTF	TGTGCCAGCAGTCCCCCAGGGGGCGGGGATGGCTACACCTTC
TRBV9	-	TRBJ1-6	TRBD1	CASSPETGGISPLHF	TGTGCCAGCAGCCCGGAGACAGGGGGTATTTCACCCCTCCACTTT
TRBV7-9	once	TRBJ2-7	TRBD2	CASSSDNSGRAHEQYF	TGTGCCAGCAGTTCGGACAATAGCGGGAGGGCCCACGAGCAGTACTTC
TRBV4-3	once	TRBJ1-2	-	CASSQAGGVDYGYTF	TGCGCCAGCAGCCAGGCTGGGGGGGTGGACTATGGCTACACCTTC
TRBV19	-	TRBJ1-6	-	CASRNTGSSYNSPLHF	TGTGCCAGTAGGAATACAGGGAGCTCCTATAATTCACCCCTCCACTTT
TRBV6-1	few	TRBJ2-7	TRBD2	CASSEQGAGNPYEQYF	TGTGCCAGCAGTGAACAGGGAGCGGGGAATCCCTACGAGCAGTACTTC
TRBV5-4	-	TRBJ2-1	TRBD2	CASSGGLAGGRYNEQFF	TGTGCCAGCAGCGGGGGACTAGCGGGGGGCCGGTACAATGAGCAGTTCTTC
TRBV19	-	TRBJ1-2	TRBD1	CASSILSTGEGYTF	TGTGCCAGTAGTATTTTATCTACAGGGGAAGGCTACACCTTC
TRBV9	-	TRBJ1-2	-	CASSALTGSGYGYTF	TGTGCCAGCAGCGCCCTTACAGGCTCCGGCTATGGCTACACCTTC
TRBV19	-	TRBJ1-3	-	CASSTGAGGYGNTIYF	TGTGCCAGTAGTACCGGAGCTGGGGGCTACGGAAACACCATATATTTT
TRBV5-6	-	TRBJ1-5	-	CASSFGAQSNQPQHF	TGTGCCAGCAGCTTTGGGGCACAGAGCAATCAGCCCCAGCATTTT
TRBV6-5	few	TRBJ1-1	TRBD1	CASSLRDRAFF	TGTGCCAGCAGTTTGAGGGACAGGGCTTTCTTT
TRBV7-9	few	TRBJ2-3	TRBD2	CASSPTQGLTSGSTDTQYF	TGTGCCAGCAGCCCCACTCAAGGGCTGACTAGCGGTAGCACAGATACGCAGTATTTT
TRBV5-4	-	TRBJ2-1	-	CASSIDRRTYNEQFF	TGTGCCAGCAGCATTGACAGAAGAACCTACAATGAGCAGTTCTTC
TRBV6-4	-	TRBJ2-2	TRBD1	CAIDRGGNTGELFF	TGTGCCATCGACAGGGGGGGGAACACCGGGGAGCTGTTTTTT
TRBV11-2	-	TRBJ2-2	TRBD1	CASSLMTGGTGELFF	TGTGCCAGCAGCTTAATGACAGGGGGCACCGGGGAGCTGTTTTTT
TRBV11-3	once	TRBJ2-7	TRBD2	CASSLDGLAGEGYEQYF	TGTGCCAGCAGCTTAGACGGACTAGCGGGAGAGGGCTACGAGCAGTACTTC
TRBV2	-	TRBJ2-7	TRBD2	CASAGRANEQYF	TGTGCCAGTGCCGGGAGGGCCAACGAGCAGTACTTC
TRBV29-1	-	TRBJ2-7	TRBD1	CSAPQGGRYEQYF	TGCAGCGCTCCACAGGGGGGACGGTACGAGCAGTACTTC
TRBV7-2	-	TRBJ1-3	TRBD1	CASSLIQGAFGNTIYF	TGTGCCAGCAGCTTAATACAGGGGGCATTTGGAAACACCATATATTTT